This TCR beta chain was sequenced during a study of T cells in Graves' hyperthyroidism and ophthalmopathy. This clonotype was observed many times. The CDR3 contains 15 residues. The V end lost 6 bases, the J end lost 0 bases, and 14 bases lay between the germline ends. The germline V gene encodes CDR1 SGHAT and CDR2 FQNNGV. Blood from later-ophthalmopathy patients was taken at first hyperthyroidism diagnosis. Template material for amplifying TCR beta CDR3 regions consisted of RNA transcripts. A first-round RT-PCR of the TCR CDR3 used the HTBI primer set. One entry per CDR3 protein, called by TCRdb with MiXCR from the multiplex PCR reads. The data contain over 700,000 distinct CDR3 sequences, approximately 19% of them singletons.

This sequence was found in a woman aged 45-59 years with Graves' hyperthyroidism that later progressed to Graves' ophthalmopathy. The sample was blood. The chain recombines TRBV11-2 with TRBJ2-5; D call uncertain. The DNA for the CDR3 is TGTGCCAGCAGACCTTCCCAGTTGTACCAAGAGACCCAGTACTTC. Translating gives CASRPSQLYQETQYF. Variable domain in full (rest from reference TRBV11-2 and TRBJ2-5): EAGVAQSPRYKIIEKRQSVAFWCNPISGHATLYWYQQILGQGPKLLIQFQNNGVVDDSQLPKDRFSAERLKGVDSTLKIQPAKLEDSAVYLCASRPSQLYQETQYFGPGTRLLVL.